This record looks at one T cell receptor beta chain sequence and its context. The target of this receptor is not known. No per-base quality is available; no much larger clone lies one base away. The sample originates from a study of blood T cell repertoires in COVID-19 (dated by TCRdb to the early 2020s). For context, the study as a whole: Samples covering the acute and convalescent phases of COVID-19 were provided by collaborators in the United States, Italy and Spain. The material from the prospective study consisted of cDNA or gDNA derived from T cells, B-cell-depleted T cells, or PBMCs. Deeply sampled blood TCRbeta repertoires from subjects exposed to, actively infected with, or recovered from COVID-19 were included in the dataset. The repertoires were released in a freely available public database meant as a resource for research on the immune response to SARS-CoV-2. The samples were drawn from two sources: the first 160 participants of the ongoing ImmuneRACE study, and 1,000 to 1,500 subjects contributed by 6 global collaborators. A de-identified subject ID, COVID-19 status, age in years and sex were almost always included in the sample metadata. Where HLA class I and class II types were available, the types were taken from metadata supplied by the sample provider, not from assay-based typing. The paper's findings and limits, for the study overall: How much clinical and demographic metadata was included differed by source and by participant, and the metadata was provided uncurated.

Each collaborating institution followed its own protocols to collect whole blood in K2EDTA tubes. Collaborator samples were shipped for TCRbeta analysis as frozen whole blood, isolated PBMCs, or DNA extracted from either sample type. TCRbeta CDR3 regions were amplified from genomic DNA by means of the immunoSEQ Assay, a bias-controlled multiplex PCR. Concerning the study's data processing: Within the assay, amplification of reference gene primers was used to estimate how many nucleated cells each sample contained. Sequence reads were collapsed and filtered to measure the absolute abundance of every unique TCRbeta CDR3 rearrangement. Productive Simpson clonality was computed per sample as the square root of Simpson's diversity index over productive rearrangements. Held by TCRdb, this immuneACCESS table contains in-frame sequences only and omits some clones. Under half of the omission traces to an unresolved V gene where checked; the cause of the rest is unknown. Clonal size and the V and J genes are those of that table, whereas D and trimming came from the DNA. In this sample the table shows roughly 280,000 clones, roughly 86% of which occur a single time. The leading ten clones occupy about 10% of the sample.

The CDR3 spans 11 residues, from the cysteine through the phenylalanine. The CDR3 DNA has 33 bases and is translated from base 1. In the germline V gene (reference sequence), CDR1 corresponds to LNHDA and CDR2 to SQIVND. A distance of 4 bases separates the germline ends of V and J, which lose 6 bases and 2 bases respectively. In this chain, TRBV19 is recombined with TRBJ1-2; no D gene call is confident. The TCR originated in a man in his forties with active or convalescent COVID-19. The sample was peripheral blood. The CDR3 has the sequence CASRRNYGYTF. The nucleotide sequence is TGTGCCAGTAGGCGGAACTATGGCTACACCTTC.